These 12 T cell receptor beta chains share one sample of origin, sequenced in a study of blood T cell repertoires in COVID-19 (dated by TCRdb to 2018 to 2021). Libraries were prepared through the immunoSEQ multiplex PCR assay. TCRdb carries this immuneACCESS record with in-frame sequences only. Its versions omit some clonotypes, under half of them owing to an unresolved V gene in the studies checked, with the rest unexplained. In all, the sample holds under 250,000 clones, and more than 75% of those were seen once. In total, the top ten clones hold 2.9% of the sample. The source material was peripheral blood. The receptors derive from a man aged 50-60 years who had recovered from COVID-19.

This clone was seen once. V is TRBV27 and J is TRBJ2-7; 11 bases are shared with TRBD2. The J segment lost 6 bases and the V segment lost 5 bases, leaving 3 bases of the junction unmatched. The CDR3 length is 13 residues. Germline lookup yields CDR1 MNHEY and CDR2 SMNVEV (reference sequence). The CDR3 is CASSPGLAVEQYF. DNA of the CDR3: TGTGCCAGCAGTCCGGGACTAGCGGTCGAGCAGTACTTC.

This chain uses TRBV4-2 with TRBJ1-1; D remains unclear. V was clipped by 0 bases and J by 1 base, with 12 bases between them. The CDR3 is 16 residues long. Germline loops: CDR1 LGHNA, CDR2 YNFKEQ. CDR3 nucleotide sequence: TGTGCCAGCAGCCAAGATGCTCTATATACGAACACTGAAGCTTTCTTT. Protein: CASSQDALYTNTEAFF.

The chain couples TRBV6-6 to TRBJ1-5; 9 bases agree with TRBD1. The CDR3 totals 15 residues. Germline values: CDR1 MNHNY, CDR2 SVGAGI (reference sequence). V was clipped by 6 bases and J by 6 bases; unmatched bases: 9. The CDR3 protein is CASRKTGTGSQPQHF. CDR3 DNA sequence: TGTGCCAGCAGAAAAACCGGGACAGGGTCTCAGCCCCAGCATTTT.

The CDR3 here is CASVSGLAGGSGWGELFF. CDR3 in DNA: TGTGCCAGCGTTTCGGGACTAGCGGGAGGAAGCGGCTGGGGGGAGCTGTTTTTT. V and J are TRBV7-9 and TRBJ2-2, with TRBD2 identical over 15 bases. Trimming cost V 8 bases and J 8 bases; bases outside gene matches: 15. This CDR3 has 18 residues. The germline V gene encodes CDR1 SEHNR and CDR2 FQNEAQ (reference sequence).

The chain employs TRBV28 and TRBJ2-5; TRBD2 agrees at 10 bases. This CDR3 is 16 amino acids long. Germline V gene data show CDR1 as MDHEN and CDR2 as SYDVKM. Trimming at V came to 6 bases and at J to 4 bases, leaving 11 bases not matched to a gene. The CDR3 loop is CASRRLAGVFAETQYF. In DNA, the CDR3 is TGTGCCAGCAGGAGGCTAGCGGGAGTGTTTGCAGAGACCCAGTACTTC. The full variable domain, its missing parts supplied by reference TRBV28 and TRBJ2-5, is DVKVTQSSRYLVKRTGEKVFLECVQDMDHENMFWYRQDPGLGLRLIYFSYDVKMKEKGDIPEGYSVSREKKERFSLILESASTNQTSMYLCASRRLAGVFAETQYFGPGTRLLVL.

The V call is TRBV3-1 (or the pseudogene TRBV3-2), the J call TRBJ1-3; 8 nucleotides match TRBD1. There are 17 residues in the CDR3. The V and J ends lost 4 bases and 3 bases, in that order; junction bases with no gene match: 11. Looked up from germline, CDR1 is LGHDT and CDR2 is YNNKEL (reference sequence). Here the CDR3 reads CASSPGAGGAYGNTIYF. The CDR3 DNA follows: TGTGCCAGCAGCCCGGGGGCAGGGGGCGCTTATGGAAACACCATATATTTT.

V gene TRBV28 combines with J gene TRBJ2-7; TRBD2 might be the D (5 bases). Per the germline V gene, CDR1 is MDHEN and CDR2 is SYDVKM. The V gene lost 6 bases and the J gene lost 0 bases, with 12 bases spanning the gap. This CDR3 has 14 amino acids. CDR3 sequence reads: CASRKNSVSYEQYF. The CDR3 region has the DNA TGTGCCAGCAGGAAAAATAGCGTCTCCTACGAGCAGTACTTC. Looking up the rest from reference TRBV28 and TRBJ2-7 gives the full variable domain: DVKVTQSSRYLVKRTGEKVFLECVQDMDHENMFWYRQDPGLGLRLIYFSYDVKMKEKGDIPEGYSVSREKKERFSLILESASTNQTSMYLCASRKNSVSYEQYFGPGTRLTVT.

The chain couples TRBV11-3 to TRBJ1-1; 8 bases map to TRBD1. The CDR3 sequence is 14 residues long. Germline V lookup: CDR1 SGHNT, CDR2 YENEEA. J gave up 1 base and V 6 bases, and 4 bases lay outside the gene matches. The CDR3 coding sequence is TGTGCCAGCAGTAAACAGGGGGGGAACACTGAAGCTTTCTTT. Translated: CASSKQGGNTEAFF.

This chain links TRBV7-9 with TRBJ1-4, with a tentative D call TRBD1 (6 bases). The CDR3 length is 15 residues. CDR1 and CDR2 (germline): SEHNR, FQNEAQ (reference sequence). Trimming shortened V by 2 bases and J by 3 bases, and 10 bases separated the two germline ends. The CDR3 protein is CASSLSQGSNEKLFF. Written as DNA, the CDR3 is TGTGCCAGCAGCTTATCTCAGGGGTCTAATGAAAAACTGTTTTTT.

V and J are TRBV27 and TRBJ2-2; tentative D call: TRBD2 (5 bases). The CDR3 extends over 14 amino acids. The V and J ends lost 3 bases and 2 bases respectively, with 7 bases between them. Germline V gene data show CDR1 as MNHEY and CDR2 as SMNVEV (reference sequence). The CDR3 protein is CASSFGLNTGELFF. As DNA, the CDR3 is TGTGCCAGCAGTTTCGGACTTAACACCGGGGAGCTGTTTTTT.

The CDR3 DNA reads as TGTGCCAGCAGTCCGCGGACTAGCGGGAGTCCCTGGGGAGAGACCCAGTACTTC. This sequence encodes CASSPRTSGSPWGETQYF. The chain joins TRBV28 to TRBJ2-5; TRBD2 matches 13 bases. The trim removed 5 bases at V and 4 bases at J, leaving 13 bases unmatched. CDR3 size: 18 residues. The V gene's germline CDR1 is MDHEN and CDR2 SYDVKM.

The J gene is TRBJ2-7, the V gene TRBV24-1; TRBD2 matches at 7 bases. The CDR3 has 15 amino acids. The germline V gene has CDR1 KGHDR and CDR2 SFDVKD. Trimming cost V 3 bases and J 2 bases; bases outside gene matches: 6. The CDR3 loop reads CATSDPTGTTYEQYF. CDR3 nucleotide sequence: TGTGCCACCAGTGATCCCACCGGGACTACCTACGAGCAGTACTTC.